The 15 T cell receptor beta chains given below trace back to one sample, sequenced in a study of T cell responses to AZD1222 COVID-19 vaccine. Method: immunoSEQ multiplex PCR; TCRdb's copy keeps in-frame clones and lacks some. Of 150,000 or so clones listed, about 90% are singletons. This material consisted of peripheral blood, taken 28 days after the second AZD1222 dose. These receptors were collected from an adult who received the AZD1222 COVID-19 vaccine.

The chain recombines TRBV9 with TRBJ2-1; the match to TRBD2 covers 10 bases. Germline trimming cut 3 bases from V and 7 bases from J; bases unmatched to any gene: 1. Germline CDR1 and CDR2: SGDLS and YYNGEE. The CDR3 contains 13 residues. The CDR3 is CASSAGLANEQFF. The CDR3 DNA follows: TGTGCCAGCAGCGCGGGACTAGCGAATGAGCAGTTCTTC.

The chain employs TRBV7-6 and TRBJ2-1; unclear D gene. CDR1 is SGHVS, CDR2 FNYEAQ, per germline. The CDR3 spans 15 residues. Trimming cost V 3 bases and J 0 bases, with 9 bases left between them. The CDR3 region is CASSFSRSSYNEQFF. The CDR3 DNA reads TGTGCCAGCAGCTTTTCCAGGAGCTCCTACAATGAGCAGTTCTTC.

The V gene is TRBV15, the J gene TRBJ2-3; D perhaps matches TRBD1 (6 bases). V was trimmed by 1 base and J by 2 bases, leaving 7 bases between them. Germline CDR1 and CDR2: LNHNV and YYDKDF (reference sequence). This CDR3 has 14 residues. The CDR3 sequence is CATSRGQDTDTQYF. In nucleotides, the CDR3 is TGTGCCACCAGCAGAGGACAGGACACAGATACGCAGTATTTT. Based on the CDR3 plus reference TRBV15 and TRBJ2-3, the full variable domain is DAMVIQNPRYQVTQFGKPVTLSCSQTLNHNVMYWYQQKSSQAPKLLFHYYDKDFNNEADTPDNFQSRRPNTSFCFLDIRSPGLGDTAMYLCATSRGQDTDTQYFGPGTRLTVL.

CDR3 sequence reads: CASSQAGTDSNQPQHF. CDR3 in DNA: TGTGCCAGCAGCCAAGCCGGGACGGATAGCAATCAGCCCCAGCATTTT. V is TRBV4-2 and J is TRBJ1-5; a weak D match, TRBD1 (5 bases). The germline V gene has CDR1 LGHNA and CDR2 YNFKEQ. The germline V and J ends were trimmed by 1 base and 0 bases, with 10 bases remaining between them. The CDR3 is 16 residues long.

The V gene is TRBV11-2, the J gene TRBJ1-3; tentatively, D is TRBD1 (5 bases). CDR1 SGHAT and CDR2 FQNNGV come from the germline V gene. The CDR3 contains 16 residues. Trimming took 7 bases from V and 4 from J, leaving 20 bases between them. The CDR3 protein is CASTTPAGIWGNTIYF. The CDR3 DNA is TGTGCCAGCACCACACCTGCAGGGATCTGGGGAAACACCATATATTTT.

The chain links TRBV5-8 to TRBJ2-7; D not certain. CDR3 size: 15 residues. Looked up from germline, CDR1 is SGHTS and CDR2 is YDEGEE. With 0 bases removed from V and 3 bases from J, the gap between germline ends came to 13 bases. The CDR3 coding sequence is TGTGCCAGCAGCTTGGCTCCCTGGACGGGCTACGAGCAGTACTTC. This translates into CASSLAPWTGYEQYF.

The J gene is TRBJ2-1, the V gene TRBV16; D might be TRBD1 or TRBD2, each matching 5 bases. CDR3 size: 15 residues. V dropped 4 bases and J dropped 7 bases, with 17 bases sitting between them. Germline CDR1 and CDR2: KGHSY and FQNENV. The CDR3 region has the DNA TGTGCCAGCAGCCTCCCCCCGGGGCAGACGAATGAGCAGTTCTTC. Its protein is CASSLPPGQTNEQFF.

This clone was observed a few times. The rearrangement uses TRBV13 and TRBJ2-5; TRBD1 agrees at 7 bases. Germline V lookup: CDR1 PRHDT, CDR2 FYEKMQ (reference sequence). This CDR3 contains 14 residues. Trimming took 2 bases from V and 4 from J; bases not matched to a gene: 4. The CDR3 here is CASSLMGQRETQYF. CDR3 sequence (DNA): TGTGCCAGCAGCTTAATGGGACAGCGAGAGACCCAGTACTTC.

This rearrangement joins TRBV18 to TRBJ2-7, with D possibly matching TRBD1 (6 bases). The V end was cut by 2 bases, the J end by 5 bases, with 16 bases between. Germline V gene data show CDR1 as KGHSH and CDR2 as LQKENI. The CDR3 is 15 residues long. The CDR3 bases are TGTGCCAGCTCACCAGGTGAAACAGGGTACAACGAGCAGTACTTC. This gives the protein CASSPGETGYNEQYF.

This chain connects TRBV29-1 to TRBJ1-2, with D unresolved. The CDR3 consists of 12 residues. The germline gives CDR1 SQVTM, CDR2 ANQGSEA. Trimming took off 4 bases at V and 3 bases at J, with 9 bases between the two ends. CDR3 nucleotides: TGCAGCGTTGGTGCGGAGTACTATGGCTACACCTTC. This sequence encodes CSVGAEYYGYTF.

This chain connects TRBV5-1 to TRBJ2-7, with a weak D call TRBD1 (7 bases). CDR3 length: 15 residues. Trimming shortened V by 0 bases and J by 7 bases, and 17 bases separated the two germline ends. Germline CDR1 SGHRS, CDR2 YFSETQ. CDR3 sequence (DNA): TGCGCCAGCAGCTTGGATCGCCCAGGGGGGCGAGAGCAGTACTTC. Its protein is CASSLDRPGGREQYF.

The chain recombines TRBV19 with TRBJ2-7; TRBD1 matches 8 bases. The CDR3 is 15 residues long. J lost 7 bases, V lost 5 bases, and 13 bases had no gene match. CDR1 and CDR2 from the germline V gene are LNHDA and SQIVND (reference sequence). The CDR3 spells CASSAQGQGQSEQYF. The CDR3 DNA sequence: TGTGCCAGTAGTGCGCAAGGACAGGGCCAGTCGGAGCAGTACTTC. The full variable domain, with the rest looked up from reference TRBV19 and TRBJ2-7, is DGGITQSPKYLFRKEGQNVTLSCEQNLNHDAMYWYRQDPGQGLRLIYYSQIVNDFQKGDIAEGYSVSREKKESFPLTVTSAQKNPTAFYLCASSAQGQGQSEQYFGPGTRLTVT.

V usage is TRBV19 and J usage is TRBJ1-2; D remains unclear. Trimming removed 5 bases from V and 0 bases from J, with 4 bases in between. The germline gives CDR1 LNHDA, CDR2 SQIVND (reference sequence). The CDR3 loop spans 12 amino acids. DNA for the CDR3: TGTGCCAGTAGTTTGACTAACTATGGCTACACCTTC. It yields the protein CASSLTNYGYTF.

The CDR3 nucleotides read TGTGCCAGTACCCCGACGGGAGACAGAAATTCACCCCTCCACTTT. Amino acid sequence: CASTPTGDRNSPLHF. The V gene is TRBV19, the J gene TRBJ1-6; maybe TRBD1 (5 bases). CDR3 length: 15 residues. V shed 7 bases and J shed 7 bases, with 17 bases lying between them. Germline CDR1 and CDR2: LNHDA and SQIVND (reference sequence).

This chain joins TRBV5-1 and TRBJ1-2, with a weak D call TRBD1 (6 bases). The CDR3 is 15 residues long. The germline CDR1 and CDR2 sequences are SGHRS and YFSETQ. Between the trimmed V and J ends, which lost 0 bases and 2 bases, there was a span of 11 bases. As DNA, the CDR3 is TGCGCCAGCAGCTTGGCCGGCCAGGGGAACTATGGCTACACCTTC. Its translation: CASSLAGQGNYGYTF.